The sequence of this T cell receptor (beta chain) was determined in a study of shared clonotypes between healthy human individuals. Study observations and caveats: About 5% of naive CD4 clonotypes were common to a handful of donors.

For sorted subsets, about 200 ng DNA per replicate equaled 30,000 or so T cell genomes. Clones were read by immunoSEQ multiplex PCR, and TCRdb kept only the in-frame ones, dropping some. The sample has some 1,600,000 clones, approximately 98% seen once. Germline V gene lookup returns CDR1 SGHNT and CDR2 YYREEE (reference sequence). The CDR3 is 14 residues long. The junction had 4 bases not matched to a gene; V was cut back by 4 bases and J by 4 bases. Remarks on this clone: The antigen is not known.

Sequenced material: naive CD4+ T cells sorted from blood. Subset noted: CD45RA+ positively selected. This sequence originates from a man aged 25 to 45 in good health. The chain has TRBV5-4 and TRBJ2-5; TRBD1 matches at 10 bases. The CDR3 protein is CASSRTGGRETQYF. CDR3 bases: TGTGCCAGCAGCCGGACAGGGGGTAGAGAGACCCAGTACTTC.